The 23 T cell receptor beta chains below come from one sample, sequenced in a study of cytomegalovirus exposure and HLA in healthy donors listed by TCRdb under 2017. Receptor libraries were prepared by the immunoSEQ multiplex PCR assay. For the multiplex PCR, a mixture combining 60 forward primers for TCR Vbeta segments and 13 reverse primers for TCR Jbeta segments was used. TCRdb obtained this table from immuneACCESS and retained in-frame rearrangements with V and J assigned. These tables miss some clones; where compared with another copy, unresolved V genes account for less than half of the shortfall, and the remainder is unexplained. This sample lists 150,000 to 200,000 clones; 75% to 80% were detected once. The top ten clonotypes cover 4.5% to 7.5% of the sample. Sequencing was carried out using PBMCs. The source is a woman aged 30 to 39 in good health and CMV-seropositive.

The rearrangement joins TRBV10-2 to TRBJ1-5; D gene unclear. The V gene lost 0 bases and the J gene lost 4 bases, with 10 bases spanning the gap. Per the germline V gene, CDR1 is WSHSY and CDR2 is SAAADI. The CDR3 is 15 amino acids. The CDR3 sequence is CASSESGGPNQPQHF. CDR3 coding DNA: TGCGCCAGCAGTGAGTCGGGAGGTCCGAATCAGCCCCAGCATTTT.

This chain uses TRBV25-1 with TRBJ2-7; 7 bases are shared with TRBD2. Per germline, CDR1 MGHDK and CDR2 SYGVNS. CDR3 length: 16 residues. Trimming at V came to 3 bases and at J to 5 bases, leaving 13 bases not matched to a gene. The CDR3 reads CASSDLLSGIVDEQYF. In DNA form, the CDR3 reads TGTGCCAGCAGTGACTTACTAAGCGGGATTGTCGACGAGCAGTACTTC.

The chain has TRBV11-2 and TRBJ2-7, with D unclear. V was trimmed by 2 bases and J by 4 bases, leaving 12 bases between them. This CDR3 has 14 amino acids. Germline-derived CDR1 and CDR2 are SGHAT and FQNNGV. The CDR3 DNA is TGTGCCAGCAGCTTACGATCCTCAGCGTACGAGCAGTACTTC. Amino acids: CASSLRSSAYEQYF.

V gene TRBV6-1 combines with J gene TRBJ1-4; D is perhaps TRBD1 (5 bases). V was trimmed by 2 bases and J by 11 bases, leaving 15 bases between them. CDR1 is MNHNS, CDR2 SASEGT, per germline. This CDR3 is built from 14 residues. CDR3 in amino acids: CASSEQGARNKLFF. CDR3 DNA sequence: TGTGCCAGCAGTGAACAAGGGGCCCGGAACAAACTGTTTTTT.

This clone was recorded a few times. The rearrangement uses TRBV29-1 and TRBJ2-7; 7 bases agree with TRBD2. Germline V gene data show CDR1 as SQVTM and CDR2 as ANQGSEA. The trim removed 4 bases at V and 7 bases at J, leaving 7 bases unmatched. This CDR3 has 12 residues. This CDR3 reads CSVVAQGGEQYF. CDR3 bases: TGCAGCGTTGTGGCCCAGGGAGGGGAGCAGTACTTC.

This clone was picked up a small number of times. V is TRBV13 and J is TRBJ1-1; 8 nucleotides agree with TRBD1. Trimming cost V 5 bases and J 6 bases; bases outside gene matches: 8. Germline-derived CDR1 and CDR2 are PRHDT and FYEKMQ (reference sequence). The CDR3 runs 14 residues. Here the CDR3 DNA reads TGTGCCAGCAGCAACCGCGGACAGGGAGCTGAAGCTTTCTTT. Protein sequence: CASSNRGQGAEAFF.

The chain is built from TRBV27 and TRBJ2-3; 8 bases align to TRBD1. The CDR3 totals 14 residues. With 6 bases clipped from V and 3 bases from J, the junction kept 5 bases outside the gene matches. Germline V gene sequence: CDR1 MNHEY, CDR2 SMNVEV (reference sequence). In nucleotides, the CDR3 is TGTGCCAGCAGCTTCCAGGGGGCTACAGATACGCAGTATTTT. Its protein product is CASSFQGATDTQYF.

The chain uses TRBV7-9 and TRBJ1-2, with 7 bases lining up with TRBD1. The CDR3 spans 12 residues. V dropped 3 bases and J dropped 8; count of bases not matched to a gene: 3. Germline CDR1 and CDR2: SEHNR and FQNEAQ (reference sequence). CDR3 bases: TGTGCCAGCAGCTTTGTCAGGGGGGGCTACACCTTC. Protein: CASSFVRGGYTF.

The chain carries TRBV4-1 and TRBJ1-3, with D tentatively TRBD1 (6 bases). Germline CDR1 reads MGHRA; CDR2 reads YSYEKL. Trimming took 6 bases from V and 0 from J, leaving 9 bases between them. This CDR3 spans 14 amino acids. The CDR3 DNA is TGCGCCAGCAGAGAGGACAGCTCTGGAAACACCATATATTTT. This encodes CASREDSSGNTIYF.

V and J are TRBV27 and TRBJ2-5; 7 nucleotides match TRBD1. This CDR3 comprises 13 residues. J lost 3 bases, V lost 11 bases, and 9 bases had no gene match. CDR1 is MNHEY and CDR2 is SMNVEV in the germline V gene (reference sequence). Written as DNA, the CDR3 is TGTGCCGGCGGCTCTACAGGGGAAGAGACCCAGTACTTC. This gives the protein CAGGSTGEETQYF.

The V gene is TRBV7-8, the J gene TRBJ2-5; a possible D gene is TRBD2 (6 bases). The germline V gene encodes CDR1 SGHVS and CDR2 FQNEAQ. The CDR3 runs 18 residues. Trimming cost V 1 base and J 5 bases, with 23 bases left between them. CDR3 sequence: CASSLEAEAGGNVETQYF. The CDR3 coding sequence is TGTGCCAGCAGCTTAGAGGCTGAAGCGGGTGGGAACGTTGAGACCCAGTACTTC.

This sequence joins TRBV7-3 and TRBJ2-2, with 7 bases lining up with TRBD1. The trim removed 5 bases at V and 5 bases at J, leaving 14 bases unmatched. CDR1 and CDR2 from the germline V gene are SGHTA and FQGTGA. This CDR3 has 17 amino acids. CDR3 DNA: TGTGCCAGCAGCCCCTTTCGGGTAGGGGGCGAGACCGGGGAGCTGTTTTTT. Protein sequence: CASSPFRVGGETGELFF.

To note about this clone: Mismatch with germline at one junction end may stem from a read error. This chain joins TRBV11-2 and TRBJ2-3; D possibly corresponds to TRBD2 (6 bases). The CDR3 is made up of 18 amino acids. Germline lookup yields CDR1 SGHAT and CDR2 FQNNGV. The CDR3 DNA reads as TGTGCCAACAGCTGGGGCATACTAGCTCCGATGGGCACAGATACGCAGTATTTT. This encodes CANSWGILAPMGTDTQYF.

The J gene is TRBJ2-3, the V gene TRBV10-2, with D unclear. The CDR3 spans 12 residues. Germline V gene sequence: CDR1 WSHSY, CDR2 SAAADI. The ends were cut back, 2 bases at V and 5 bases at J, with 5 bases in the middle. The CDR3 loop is CASSEILDTQYF. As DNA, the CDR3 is TGCGCCAGCAGTGAGATCTTAGATACGCAGTATTTT.

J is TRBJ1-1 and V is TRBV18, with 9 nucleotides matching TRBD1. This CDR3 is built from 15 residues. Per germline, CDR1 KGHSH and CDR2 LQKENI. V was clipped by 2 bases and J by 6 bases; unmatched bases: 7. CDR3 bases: TGTGCCAGCTCACCAGGGACAGGGATTGTTGCTGAAGCTTTCTTT. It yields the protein CASSPGTGIVAEAFF.

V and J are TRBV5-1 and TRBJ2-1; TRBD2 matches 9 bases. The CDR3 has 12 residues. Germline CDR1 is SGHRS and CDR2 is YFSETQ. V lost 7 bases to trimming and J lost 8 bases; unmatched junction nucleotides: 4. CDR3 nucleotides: TGCGCCAGCCGCGGCGGGGGGGATGAGCAGTTCTTC. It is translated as CASRGGGDEQFF.

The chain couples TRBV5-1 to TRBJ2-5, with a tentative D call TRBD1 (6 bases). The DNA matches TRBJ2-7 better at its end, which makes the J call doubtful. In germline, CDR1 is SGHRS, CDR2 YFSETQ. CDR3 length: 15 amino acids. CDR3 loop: CASSPKGDGLSEQYF. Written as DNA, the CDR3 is TGCGCCAGCAGCCCGAAGGGGGACGGGCTATCCGAGCAGTACTTC.

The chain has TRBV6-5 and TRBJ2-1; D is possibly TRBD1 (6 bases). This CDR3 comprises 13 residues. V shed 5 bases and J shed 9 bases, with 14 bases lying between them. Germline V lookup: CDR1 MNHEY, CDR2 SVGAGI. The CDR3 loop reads CASSQGFRAEQFF. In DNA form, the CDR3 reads TGTGCCAGCAGTCAGGGGTTTCGAGCTGAGCAGTTCTTC.

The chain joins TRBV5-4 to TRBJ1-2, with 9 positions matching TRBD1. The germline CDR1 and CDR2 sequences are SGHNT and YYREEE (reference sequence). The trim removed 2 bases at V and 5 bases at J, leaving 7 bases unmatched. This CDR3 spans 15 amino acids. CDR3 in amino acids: CASSLYLQGAYGYTF. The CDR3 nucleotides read TGTGCCAGCAGCTTATATTTACAGGGGGCGTATGGCTACACCTTC.

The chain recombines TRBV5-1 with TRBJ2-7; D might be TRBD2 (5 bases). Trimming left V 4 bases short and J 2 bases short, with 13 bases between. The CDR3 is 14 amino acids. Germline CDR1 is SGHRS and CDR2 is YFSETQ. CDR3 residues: CASSADFLTYEQYF. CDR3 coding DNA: TGCGCCAGCAGCGCGGACTTCTTGACCTACGAGCAGTACTTC.

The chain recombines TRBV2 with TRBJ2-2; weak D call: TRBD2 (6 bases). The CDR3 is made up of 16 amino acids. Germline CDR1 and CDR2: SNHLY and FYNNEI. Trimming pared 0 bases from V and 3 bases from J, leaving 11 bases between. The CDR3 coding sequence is TGTGCCAGCAGTGAAGCGACGGCGGGGTACACCGGGGAGCTGTTTTTT. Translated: CASSEATAGYTGELFF.

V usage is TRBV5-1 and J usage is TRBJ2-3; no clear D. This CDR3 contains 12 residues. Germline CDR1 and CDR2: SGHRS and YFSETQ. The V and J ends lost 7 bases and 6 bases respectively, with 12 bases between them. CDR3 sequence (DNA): TGCGCCAGCGGCGAGACACCGGATACGCAGTATTTT. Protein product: CASGETPDTQYF.

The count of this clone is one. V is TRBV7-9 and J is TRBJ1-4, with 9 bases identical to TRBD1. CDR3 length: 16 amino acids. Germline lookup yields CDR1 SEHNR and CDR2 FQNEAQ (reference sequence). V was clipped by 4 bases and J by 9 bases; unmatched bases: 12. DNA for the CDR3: TGTGCCAGCAGCTCCCAGCGGACAGGGGATTATAAAAAACTGTTTTTT. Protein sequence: CASSSQRTGDYKKLFF.